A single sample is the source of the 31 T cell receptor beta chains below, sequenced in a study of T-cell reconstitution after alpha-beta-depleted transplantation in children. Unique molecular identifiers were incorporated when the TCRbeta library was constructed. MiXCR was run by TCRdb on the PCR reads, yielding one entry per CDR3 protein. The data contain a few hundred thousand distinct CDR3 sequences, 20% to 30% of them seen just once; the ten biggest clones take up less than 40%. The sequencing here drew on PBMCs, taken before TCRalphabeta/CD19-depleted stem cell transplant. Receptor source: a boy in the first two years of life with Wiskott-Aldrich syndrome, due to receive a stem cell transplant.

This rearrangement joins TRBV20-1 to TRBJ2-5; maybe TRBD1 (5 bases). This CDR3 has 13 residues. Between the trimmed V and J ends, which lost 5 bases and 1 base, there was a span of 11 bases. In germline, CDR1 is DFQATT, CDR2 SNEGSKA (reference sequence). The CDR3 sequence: CSALRGLQETQYF. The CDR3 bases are TGCAGTGCTTTAAGGGGCCTCCAAGAGACCCAGTACTTC.

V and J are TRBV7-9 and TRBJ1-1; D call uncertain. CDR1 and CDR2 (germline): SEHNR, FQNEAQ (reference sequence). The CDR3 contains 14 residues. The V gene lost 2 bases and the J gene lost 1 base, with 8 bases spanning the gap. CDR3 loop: CASSLLGPNTEAFF. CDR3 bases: TGTGCCAGCAGCTTATTGGGCCCGAACACTGAAGCTTTCTTT.

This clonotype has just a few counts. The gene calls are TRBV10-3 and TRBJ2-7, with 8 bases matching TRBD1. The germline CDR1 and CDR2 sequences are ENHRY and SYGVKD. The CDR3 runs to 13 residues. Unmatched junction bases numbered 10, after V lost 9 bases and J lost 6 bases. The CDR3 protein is CAISRGQGAEQYF. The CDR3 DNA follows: TGTGCCATTAGCCGGGGCCAGGGGGCCGAGCAGTACTTC.

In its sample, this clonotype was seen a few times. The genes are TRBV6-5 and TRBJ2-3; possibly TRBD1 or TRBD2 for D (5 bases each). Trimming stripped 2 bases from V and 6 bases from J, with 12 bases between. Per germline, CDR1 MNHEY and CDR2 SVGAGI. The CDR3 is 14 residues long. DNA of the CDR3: TGTGCCAGCAGTTACCAAAAAGAGGGGGATACGCAGTATTTT. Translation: CASSYQKEGDTQYF.

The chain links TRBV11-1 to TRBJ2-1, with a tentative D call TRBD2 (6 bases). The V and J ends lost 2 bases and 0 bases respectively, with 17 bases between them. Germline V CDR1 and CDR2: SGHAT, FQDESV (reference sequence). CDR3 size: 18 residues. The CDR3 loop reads CASSLWAGIMSSYNEQFF. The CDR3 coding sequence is TGTGCCAGCAGCTTATGGGCGGGGATTATGAGCTCCTACAATGAGCAGTTCTTC. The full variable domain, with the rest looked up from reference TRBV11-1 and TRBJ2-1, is EAEVAQSPRYKITEKSQAVAFWCDPISGHATLYWYRQILGQGPELLVQFQDESVVDDSQLPKDRFSAERLKGVDSTLKIQPAELGDSAMYLCASSLWAGIMSSYNEQFFGPGTRLTVL.

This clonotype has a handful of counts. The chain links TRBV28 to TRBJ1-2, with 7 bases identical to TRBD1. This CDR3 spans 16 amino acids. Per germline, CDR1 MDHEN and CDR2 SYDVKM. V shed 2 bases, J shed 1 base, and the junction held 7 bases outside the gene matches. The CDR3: CASSLSSTGSNYGYTF. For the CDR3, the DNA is TGTGCCAGCAGTTTAAGTTCGACAGGGAGTAACTATGGCTACACCTTC.

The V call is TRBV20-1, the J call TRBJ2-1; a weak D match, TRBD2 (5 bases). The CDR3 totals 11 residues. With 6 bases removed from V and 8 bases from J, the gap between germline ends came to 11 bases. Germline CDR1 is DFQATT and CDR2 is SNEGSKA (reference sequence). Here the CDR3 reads CSARTVYEQFF. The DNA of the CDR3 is TGCAGTGCGCGGACTGTATATGAGCAGTTCTTC.

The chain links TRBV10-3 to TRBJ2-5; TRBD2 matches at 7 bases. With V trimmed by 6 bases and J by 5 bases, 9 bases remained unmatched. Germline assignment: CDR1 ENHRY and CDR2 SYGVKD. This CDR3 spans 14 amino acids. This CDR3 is CAIRVGGPGETQYF. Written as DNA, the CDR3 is TGTGCCATCAGGGTGGGAGGGCCTGGCGAGACCCAGTACTTC.

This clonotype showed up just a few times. As DNA, the CDR3 is TGCGCCAGCAGCTTGCCGGGGGGTTTCTACGAGCAGTACTTC. Translating it yields CASSLPGGFYEQYF. V and J are TRBV5-1 and TRBJ2-7; 7 bases match TRBD2. The V segment lost 1 base and the J segment 3 bases; nucleotides outside the gene matches: 4. The CDR3 consists of 14 residues. Germline CDR1 reads SGHRS; CDR2 reads YFSETQ.

CDR3 coding DNA: TGCAGTGCTAGAGCTGTCAAAGAGACCCAGTACTTC. Translated: CSARAVKETQYF. This chain links TRBV20-1 with TRBJ2-5; no clear D. With 1 base removed from V and 3 bases from J, the gap between germline ends came to 6 bases. Per the germline V gene, CDR1 is DFQATT and CDR2 is SNEGSKA (reference sequence). This CDR3 region has 12 residues.

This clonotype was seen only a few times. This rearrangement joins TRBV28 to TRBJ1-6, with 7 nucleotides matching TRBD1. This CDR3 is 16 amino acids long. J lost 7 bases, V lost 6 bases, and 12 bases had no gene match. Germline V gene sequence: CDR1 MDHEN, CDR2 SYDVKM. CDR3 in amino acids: CASSSTSGTANSPLHF. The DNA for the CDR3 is TGTGCCAGCAGCTCGACCTCCGGGACAGCAAATTCACCCCTCCACTTT. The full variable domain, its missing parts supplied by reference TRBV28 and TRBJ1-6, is DVKVTQSSRYLVKRTGEKVFLECVQDMDHENMFWYRQDPGLGLRLIYFSYDVKMKEKGDIPEGYSVSREKKERFSLILESASTNQTSMYLCASSSTSGTANSPLHFGNGTRLTVT.

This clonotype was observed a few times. CDR3 sequence (DNA): TGTGCCAGCAGCTTCACGGCGGGAGTGGATGAGCAGTTCTTC. It is translated as CASSFTAGVDEQFF. The chain has TRBV5-5 and TRBJ2-1; TRBD2 matches at 7 bases. There are 14 residues in the CDR3. The ends lost 2 bases at V and 8 bases at J; junction bases unmatched: 7. Per the germline V gene, CDR1 is SGHKS and CDR2 is YYEKEE (reference sequence).

CDR3 amino acids: CASRFPGRANTGELFF. For the CDR3, the DNA is TGTGCCAGCAGGTTCCCCGGACGCGCGAACACCGGGGAGCTGTTTTTT. The chain combines TRBV11-2 with TRBJ2-2; D unclear. Germline CDR1 SGHAT, CDR2 FQNNGV. The CDR3 length is 16 residues. Deletions cut 6 bases from V and 0 bases from J, with 14 bases between.

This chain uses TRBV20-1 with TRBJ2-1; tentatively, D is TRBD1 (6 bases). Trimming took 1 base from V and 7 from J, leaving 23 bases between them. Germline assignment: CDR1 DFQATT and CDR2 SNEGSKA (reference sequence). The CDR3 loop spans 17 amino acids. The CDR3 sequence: CSARVSGGRGFVNEQFF. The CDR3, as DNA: TGCAGTGCTAGAGTAAGCGGAGGAAGGGGGTTTGTGAATGAGCAGTTCTTC.

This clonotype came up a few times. CDR3 sequence: CSVKTSGTYEQYF. CDR3 nucleotides: TGCAGCGTAAAGACTAGCGGAACCTACGAGCAGTACTTC. The chain joins TRBV29-1 to TRBJ2-7, with 9 bases aligning to TRBD2. The CDR3 runs 13 residues. Germline V gene sequence: CDR1 SQVTM, CDR2 ANQGSEA. The V segment lost 6 bases and the J segment 2 bases; nucleotides outside the gene matches: 5.

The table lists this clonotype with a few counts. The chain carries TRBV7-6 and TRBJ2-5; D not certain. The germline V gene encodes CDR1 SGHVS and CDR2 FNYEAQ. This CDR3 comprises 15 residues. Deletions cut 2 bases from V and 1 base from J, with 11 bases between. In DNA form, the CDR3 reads TGTGCCAGCAGCTTATCCGTCATAATCCAAGAGACCCAGTACTTC. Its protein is CASSLSVIIQETQYF.

CDR3 in DNA: TGCGCCAGCAGCTTGGCCGGACAGGTGAGGGATACGCAGTATTTT. This encodes CASSLAGQVRDTQYF. This sequence joins TRBV5-1 and TRBJ2-3, with TRBD1 matching over 7 bases. Germline trimming cut 0 bases from V and 6 bases from J; bases unmatched to any gene: 7. The V gene's germline CDR1 is SGHRS and CDR2 YFSETQ. This CDR3 is built from 15 residues.

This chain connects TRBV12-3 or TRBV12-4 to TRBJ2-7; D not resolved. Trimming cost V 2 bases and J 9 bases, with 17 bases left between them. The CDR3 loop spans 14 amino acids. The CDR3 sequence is CASSLSTASWVQYF. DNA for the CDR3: TGTGCCAGCAGTTTATCAACAGCCTCCTGGGTGCAGTACTTC.

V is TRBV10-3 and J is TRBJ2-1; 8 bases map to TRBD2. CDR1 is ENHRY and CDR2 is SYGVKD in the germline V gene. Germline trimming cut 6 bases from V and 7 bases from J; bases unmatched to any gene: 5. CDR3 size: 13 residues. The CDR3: CAIRQTSENEQFF. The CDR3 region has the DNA TGTGCCATCAGGCAGACTAGCGAGAATGAGCAGTTCTTC.

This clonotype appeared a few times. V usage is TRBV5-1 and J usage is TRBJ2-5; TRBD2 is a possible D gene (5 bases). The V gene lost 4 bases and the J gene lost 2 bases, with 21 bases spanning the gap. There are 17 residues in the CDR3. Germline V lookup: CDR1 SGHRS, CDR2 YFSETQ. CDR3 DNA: TGCGCCAGCAGCCTCAGATTAGTAGCGAATTTTCAAGAGACCCAGTACTTC. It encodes CASSLRLVANFQETQYF.

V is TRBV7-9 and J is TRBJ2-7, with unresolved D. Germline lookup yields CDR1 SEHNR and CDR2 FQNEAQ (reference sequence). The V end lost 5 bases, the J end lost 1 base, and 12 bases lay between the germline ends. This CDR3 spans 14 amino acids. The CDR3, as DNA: TGTGCCAGCAGCCCCCGGGCCCCATCCTACGAGCAGTACTTC. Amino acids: CASSPRAPSYEQYF.

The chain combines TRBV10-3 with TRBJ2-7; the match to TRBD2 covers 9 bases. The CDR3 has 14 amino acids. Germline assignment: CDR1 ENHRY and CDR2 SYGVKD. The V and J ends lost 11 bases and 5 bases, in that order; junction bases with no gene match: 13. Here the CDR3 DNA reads TGTGCCTCCAATAGCGGGAGTGCCTGGCACGAGCAGTACTTC. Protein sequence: CASNSGSAWHEQYF.

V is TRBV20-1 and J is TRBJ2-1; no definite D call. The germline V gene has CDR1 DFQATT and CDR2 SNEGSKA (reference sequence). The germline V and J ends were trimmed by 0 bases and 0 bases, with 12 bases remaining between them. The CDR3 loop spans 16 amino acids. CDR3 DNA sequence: TGCAGTGCTAGAGATTGGCCCGCGAGCTCCTACAATGAGCAGTTCTTC. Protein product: CSARDWPASSYNEQFF.

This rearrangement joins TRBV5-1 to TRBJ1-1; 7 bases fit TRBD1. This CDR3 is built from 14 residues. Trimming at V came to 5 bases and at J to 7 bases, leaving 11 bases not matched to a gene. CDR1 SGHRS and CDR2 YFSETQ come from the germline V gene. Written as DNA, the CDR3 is TGCGCCAGCAGTCCTACAGGGGTTGGAAGTGAAGCTTTCTTT. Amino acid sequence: CASSPTGVGSEAFF.

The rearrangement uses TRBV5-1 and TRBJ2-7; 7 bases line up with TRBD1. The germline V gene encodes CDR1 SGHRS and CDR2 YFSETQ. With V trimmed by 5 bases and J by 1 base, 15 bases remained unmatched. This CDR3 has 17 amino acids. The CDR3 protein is CASSHPTRQGESYEQYF. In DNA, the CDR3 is TGCGCCAGCAGTCATCCGACCAGACAGGGTGAATCCTACGAGCAGTACTTC.

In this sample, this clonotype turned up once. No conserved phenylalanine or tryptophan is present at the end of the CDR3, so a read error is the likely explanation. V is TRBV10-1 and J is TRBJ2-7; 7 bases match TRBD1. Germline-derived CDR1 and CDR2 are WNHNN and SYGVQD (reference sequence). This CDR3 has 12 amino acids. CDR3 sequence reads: CASGEWGTAQYL. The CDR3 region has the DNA TGCGCCAGCGGTGAGTGGGGGACAGCGCAGTACTTG.

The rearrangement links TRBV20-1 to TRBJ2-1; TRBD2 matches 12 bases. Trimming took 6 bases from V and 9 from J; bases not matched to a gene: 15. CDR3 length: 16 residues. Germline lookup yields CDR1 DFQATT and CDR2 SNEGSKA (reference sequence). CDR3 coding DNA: TGCAGTGCCCAGGGACTAGCGGGCCCTCTCTTCAGTGAGCAGTTCTTC. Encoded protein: CSAQGLAGPLFSEQFF.

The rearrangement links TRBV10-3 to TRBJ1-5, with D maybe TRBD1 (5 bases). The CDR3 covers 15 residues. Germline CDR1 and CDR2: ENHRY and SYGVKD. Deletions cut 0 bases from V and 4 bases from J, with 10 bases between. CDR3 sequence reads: CAISESIGENQPQHF. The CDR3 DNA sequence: TGTGCCATCAGTGAGTCGATAGGGGAGAATCAGCCCCAGCATTTT.

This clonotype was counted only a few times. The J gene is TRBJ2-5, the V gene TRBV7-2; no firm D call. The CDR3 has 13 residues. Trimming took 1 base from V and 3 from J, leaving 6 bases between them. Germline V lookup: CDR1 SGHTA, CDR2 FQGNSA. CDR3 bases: TGTGCCAGCAGCTTAGACTGGAAAGAGACCCAGTACTTC. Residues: CASSLDWKETQYF. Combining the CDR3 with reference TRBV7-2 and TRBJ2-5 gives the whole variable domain GAGVSQSPSNKVTEKGKDVELRCDPISGHTALYWYRQSLGQGLEFLIYFQGNSAPDKSGLPSDRFSAERTGGSVSTLTIQRTQQEDSAVYLCASSLDWKETQYFGPGTRLLVL.

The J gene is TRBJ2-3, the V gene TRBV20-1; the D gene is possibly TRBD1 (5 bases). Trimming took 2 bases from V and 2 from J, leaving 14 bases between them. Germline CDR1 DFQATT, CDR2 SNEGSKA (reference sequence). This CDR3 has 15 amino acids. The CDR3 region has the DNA TGCAGTGCTAGATCTCAGCGACAGCACACAGATACGCAGTATTTT. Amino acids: CSARSQRQHTDTQYF.

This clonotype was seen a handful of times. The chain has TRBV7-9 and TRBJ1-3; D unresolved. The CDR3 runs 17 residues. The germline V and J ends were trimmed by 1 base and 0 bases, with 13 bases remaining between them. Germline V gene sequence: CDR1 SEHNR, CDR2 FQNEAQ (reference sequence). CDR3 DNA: TGTGCCAGCAGCTTAGGGTCGATGAGGAGCTCTGGAAACACCATATATTTT. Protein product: CASSLGSMRSSGNTIYF.